This T cell receptor beta chain was found in a study of human T cells and chemical hapten exposure. Across the whole study: Patients, mostly women, had alopecia areata, alopecia totalis or alopecia universalis.

The library tagged each cDNA molecule with unique molecular identifiers. TCRdb recomputed calls from the RACE reads with MiXCR, one row per CDR3 protein. Among roughly 120,000 distinct CDR3 sequences listed, approximately 8.8% were seen once. As to time point: patch test 2, 6 weeks after DPC sensitization. Treatment of the sample: therapeutic diphenylcyclopropenone sensitization with weekly scalp DPC. Investigators collected blood before applying each patch test. The donor pool consisted of alopecia patients aged 18 to 70 years, considered suitable for DPC. This CDR3 region has 15 residues. Germline loops: CDR1 SGHAT, CDR2 FQNNGV. Germline trimming cut 5 bases from V and 6 bases from J; bases unmatched to any gene: 10.

This clonotype originated in a middle-aged woman with alopecia areata. Some clones in this sample may be carry-over from other donors' samples. Here the sequenced sample was whole blood, taken in connection with sensitization to the hapten diphenylcyclopropenone (DPC). The chain carries TRBV11-2 and TRBJ2-7; 10 nucleotides agree with TRBD2. As DNA, the CDR3 is TGTGCCAGCAGCCGACTAGCGGGCCAGATGGGCGAGCAGTACTTC. Protein: CASSRLAGQMGEQYF.